These T cell receptor beta chains were read from a single sample in a study of CD8+ T cells in alopecia areata. The table came from immunoSEQ multiplex PCR; TCRdb's copy has only in-frame clones and leaves some out. The sample contains 150,000 or so clones, 87% of which appear only once. This specimen was CD8+ T cells sorted from blood, taken at week 0. Receptor source: a human donor with alopecia areata. Both conserved end residues are part of each CDR3. The order of the fields is J gene, D gene, V gene, clone size, CDR3 DNA, CDR3 protein. A D gene is named only where the DNA matches it firmly. Clone size, where shown, is once, few, many, or a class for clones that have expanded.

TRBJ2-5 | - | TRBV4-1 | - | TGCGCCAGCAGCCAAGTTGGGGCAGGTCCCGAGACCCAGTACTTC | CASSQVGAGPETQYF
TRBJ2-3 | - | TRBV13 | - | TGTGCCAGCAGCACTAGGACGACAGGTAGTCGGGCAGATACGCAGTATTTT | CASSTRTTGSRADTQYF
TRBJ1-2 | TRBD1 | TRBV5-6 | - | TGTGCCAGCAGCTCAACGACAGGGCGGCTCTATGGCTACACCTTC | CASSSTTGRLYGYTF
TRBJ2-1 | TRBD2 | TRBV10-1 | - | TGCGCCAGCAGTGAAACTAGCGGGCGTCACAATGAGCAGTTCTTC | CASSETSGRHNEQFF
TRBJ2-2 | - | TRBV11-2 | - | TGTGCCAGCAGCTTAGATCCGTTGAGTCTCGAGGGCACCGGGGAGCTGTTTTTT | CASSLDPLSLEGTGELFF
TRBJ2-7 | TRBD1 | TRBV29-1 | - | TGCAGCGTTGTGACAGGGAGCTCCTACGAGCAGTACTTC | CSVVTGSSYEQYF
TRBJ2-1 | - | TRBV4-1 | few | TGCGCCAGCAGCCAGGGTCACAATGAGCAGTTCTTC | CASSQGHNEQFF
TRBJ2-7 | TRBD1 | TRBV2 | - | TGTGCCAGCATCACCCCCACGGGACAGGGCGGGTCCTACGAGCAGTACTTC | CASITPTGQGGSYEQYF
TRBJ2-7 | - | TRBV14 | - | TGTGCCAGCAGCCAAGAACCCTCATCAGCAACCTCGACCGAGCAGTACTTC | CASSQEPSSATSTEQYF
TRBJ2-2 | - | TRBV4-1 | - | TGCGCCAGCAGCCCTACGGGGCAGGGACAAACCGGGGAGCTGTTTTTT | CASSPTGQGQTGELFF
TRBJ2-7 | TRBD2 | TRBV29-1 | - | TGCAGCGTCGCGGGTGGGGAAGCGGGAGTCGACGAGCAGTACTTC | CSVAGGEAGVDEQYF
TRBJ2-1 | - | TRBV13 | - | TGTGCCAGCAGCACACGGGGGACCCCCTACAATGAGCAGTTCTTC | CASSTRGTPYNEQFF